Sequencing of this T cell receptor (beta chain) was carried out in a study of T cells in Graves' hyperthyroidism and ophthalmopathy. The CDR3 regions of TCR beta were amplified from RNA transcripts. In the first-round RT-PCR of the TCR CDR3, the HTBI primer set was used. One entry per CDR3 protein, called by TCRdb with MiXCR from the multiplex PCR reads. The sample records 300,000 to 400,000 distinct CDR3 sequences, approximately 15% being singletons. The germline gives CDR1 SGHVS, CDR2 FQNEAQ. Trimming pared 3 bases from V and 1 base from J, leaving 11 bases between. This CDR3 comprises 15 residues. Aged 18 to 65, the patients had hyperthyroidism that was newly diagnosed and had lasted under 2 months. In making diagnoses, clinical symptoms, serum thyroxine and TRAb, thyroid ultrasound and orbital computed tomography were all used. Points on this clonotype: Its antigen remains unidentified.

Study-wide points: In simple terms, a model built on 13 V-J features told ophthalmopathy apart from stable hyperthyroidism. Most thyroid clonotypes that were expanded above 0.001 also turned up in blood.

This clonotype was sampled from a woman aged 55-70 years with Graves' hyperthyroidism. The sample was blood. The chain carries TRBV7-8 and TRBJ2-3, with D hard to call. For the CDR3, the DNA is TGTGCCAGCAGCTTCTACTCAGGAGGCACAGATACGCAGTATTTT. Amino acid sequence: CASSFYSGGTDTQYF.